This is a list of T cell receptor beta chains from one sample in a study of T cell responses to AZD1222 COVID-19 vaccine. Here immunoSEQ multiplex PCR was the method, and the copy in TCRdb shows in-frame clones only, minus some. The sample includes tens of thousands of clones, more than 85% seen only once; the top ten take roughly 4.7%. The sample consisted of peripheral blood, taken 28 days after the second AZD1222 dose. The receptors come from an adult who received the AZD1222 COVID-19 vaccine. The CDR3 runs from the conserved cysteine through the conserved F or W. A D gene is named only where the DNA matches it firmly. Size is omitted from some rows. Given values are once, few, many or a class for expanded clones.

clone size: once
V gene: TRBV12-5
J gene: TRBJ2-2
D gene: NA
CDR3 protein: CASRLDVTGELFF
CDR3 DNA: TGTGCTAGCCGGCTAGATGTGACCGGGGAGCTGTTTTTT

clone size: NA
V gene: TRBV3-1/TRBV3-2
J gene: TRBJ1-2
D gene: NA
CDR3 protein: CASSALTGLYGYTF
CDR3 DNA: TGTGCCAGCAGCGCTCTTACAGGGCTCTATGGCTACACCTTC

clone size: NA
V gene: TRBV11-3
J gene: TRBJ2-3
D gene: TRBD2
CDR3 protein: CASSLRGRSTDTQYF
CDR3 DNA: TGTGCCAGCAGCTTACGCGGGAGGAGCACAGATACGCAGTATTTT

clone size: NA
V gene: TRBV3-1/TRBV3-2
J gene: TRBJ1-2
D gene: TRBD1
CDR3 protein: CASSYGPGQGAPLANYGYTF
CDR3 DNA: TGTGCCAGCAGCTACGGTCCAGGACAGGGGGCGCCTTTAGCTAACTATGGCTACACCTTC

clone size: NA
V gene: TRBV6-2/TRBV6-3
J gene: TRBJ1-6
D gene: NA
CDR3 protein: CASSEPRGSYNSPLHF
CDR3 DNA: TGTGCCAGCAGTGAGCCCAGGGGCTCCTATAATTCACCCCTCCACTTT

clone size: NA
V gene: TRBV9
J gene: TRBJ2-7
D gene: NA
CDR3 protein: CASSPGYEQYF
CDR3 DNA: TGTGCCAGCAGCCCCGGCTACGAGCAGTACTTC

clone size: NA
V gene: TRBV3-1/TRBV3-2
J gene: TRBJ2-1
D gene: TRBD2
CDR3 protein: CASSQRTGGLADYNEQFF
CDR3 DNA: TGTGCCAGCAGCCAGAGAACCGGGGGACTAGCGGATTACAATGAGCAGTTCTTC

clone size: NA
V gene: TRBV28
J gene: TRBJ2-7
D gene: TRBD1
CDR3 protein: CASSPGQGRKQYF
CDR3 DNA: TGTGCCAGCAGTCCCGGACAGGGGAGAAAGCAGTACTTC

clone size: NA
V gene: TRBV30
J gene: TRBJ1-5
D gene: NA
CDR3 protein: CAWSVMGAVAQHF
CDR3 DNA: TGTGCCTGGAGTGTAATGGGGGCTGTGGCCCAGCATTTT

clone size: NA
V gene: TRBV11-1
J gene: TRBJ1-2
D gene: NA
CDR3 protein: CASSLRQAHGYTF
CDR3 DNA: TGTGCCAGCAGCCTCCGACAGGCCCATGGCTACACCTTC

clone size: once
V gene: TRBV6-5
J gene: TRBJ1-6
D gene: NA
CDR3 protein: CASRVGRLANSPLHF
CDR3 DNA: TGTGCCAGCAGGGTGGGACGGCTAGCTAATTCACCCCTCCACTTT

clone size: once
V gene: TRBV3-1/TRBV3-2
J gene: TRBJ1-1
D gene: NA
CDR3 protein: CASSRVGLDAAFF
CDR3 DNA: TGTGCCAGCAGCCGCGTGGGGCTCGACGCGGCTTTCTTT

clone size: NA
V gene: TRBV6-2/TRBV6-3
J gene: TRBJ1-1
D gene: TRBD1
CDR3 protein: CASSIVGTAYDAEAFF
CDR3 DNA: TGTGCCAGCAGTATTGTTGGGACAGCCTATGACGCTGAAGCTTTCTTT

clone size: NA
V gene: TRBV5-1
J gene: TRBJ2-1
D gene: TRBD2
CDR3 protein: CASSALEREANEQFF
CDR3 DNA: TGCGCCAGCAGCGCCCTGGAGCGGGAGGCCAACGAGCAGTTCTTC

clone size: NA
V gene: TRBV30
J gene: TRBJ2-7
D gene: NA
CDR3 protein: CAWSNGKSEQYF
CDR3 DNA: TGTGCCTGGAGTAATGGAAAAAGCGAGCAGTACTTC

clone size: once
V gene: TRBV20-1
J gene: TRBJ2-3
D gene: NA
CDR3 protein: CSAPLGNTQYF
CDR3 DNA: TGCAGTGCTCCCCTAGGAAATACGCAGTATTTT

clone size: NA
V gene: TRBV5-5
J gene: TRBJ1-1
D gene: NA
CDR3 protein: CASSGRPRDTHTEAFF
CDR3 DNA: TGTGCCAGCAGCGGAAGACCCAGGGACACTCACACTGAAGCTTTCTTT

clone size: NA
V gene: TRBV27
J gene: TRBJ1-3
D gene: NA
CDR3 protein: CASSRVPGNTIYF
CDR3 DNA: TGTGCCAGCAGCAGGGTACCTGGAAACACCATATATTTT

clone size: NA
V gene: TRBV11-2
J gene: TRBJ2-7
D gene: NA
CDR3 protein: CASSLGIRDHEQYF
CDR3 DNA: TGTGCCAGCAGCTTAGGCATCAGGGACCACGAGCAGTACTTC

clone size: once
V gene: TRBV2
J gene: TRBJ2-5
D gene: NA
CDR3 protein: CASSEQNLWKTQYF
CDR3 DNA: TGTGCCAGCAGTGAACAGAATCTGTGGAAGACCCAGTACTTC

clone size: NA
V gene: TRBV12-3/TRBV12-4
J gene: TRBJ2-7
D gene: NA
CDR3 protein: CASSFADEQYF
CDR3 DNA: TGTGCCAGCAGTTTTGCGGACGAGCAGTACTTC

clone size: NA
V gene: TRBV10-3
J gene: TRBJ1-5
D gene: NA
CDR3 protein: CAISEGQGENQPQHF
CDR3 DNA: TGTGCCATCAGTGAGGGGCAGGGTGAGAATCAGCCCCAGCATTTT

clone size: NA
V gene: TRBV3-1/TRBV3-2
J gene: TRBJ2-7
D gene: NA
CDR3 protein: CASSPYGSPHEQYF
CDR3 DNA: TGTGCCAGCAGCCCTTATGGGAGTCCCCACGAGCAGTACTTC

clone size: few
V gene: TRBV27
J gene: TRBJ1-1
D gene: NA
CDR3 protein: CASSLSRNTEAFF
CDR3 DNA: TGTGCCAGCAGTTTATCGAGGAACACTGAAGCTTTCTTT

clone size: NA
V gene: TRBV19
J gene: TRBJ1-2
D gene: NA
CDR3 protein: CASRSAGRTNYGYTF
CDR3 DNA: TGTGCCAGTAGATCGGCAGGAAGAACTAACTATGGCTACACCTTC

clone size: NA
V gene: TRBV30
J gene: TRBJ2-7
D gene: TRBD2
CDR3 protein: CAWSGPRGRATYYEQYF
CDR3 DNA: TGTGCCTGGAGTGGACCACGTGGGAGGGCAACCTACTACGAGCAGTACTTC

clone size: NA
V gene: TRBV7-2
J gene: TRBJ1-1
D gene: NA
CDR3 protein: CASSLDRMNTEAFF
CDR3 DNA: TGTGCCAGCAGCTTAGACAGGATGAACACTGAAGCTTTCTTT

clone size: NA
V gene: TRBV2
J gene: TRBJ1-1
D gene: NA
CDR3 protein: CASSERQGRRRTEAFF
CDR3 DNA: TGTGCCAGCAGTGAGCGGCAGGGGCGCCGTAGGACTGAAGCTTTCTTT

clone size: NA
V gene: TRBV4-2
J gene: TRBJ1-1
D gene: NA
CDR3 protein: CASSQGPVDSSEAFF
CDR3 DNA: TGTGCCAGCAGCCAAGGTCCAGTCGACTCAAGCGAAGCTTTCTTT

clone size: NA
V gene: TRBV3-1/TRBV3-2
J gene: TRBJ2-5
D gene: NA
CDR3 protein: CASSQEEGAGETQYF
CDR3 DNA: TGTGCCAGCAGCCAAGAGGAGGGGGCCGGGGAGACCCAGTACTTC

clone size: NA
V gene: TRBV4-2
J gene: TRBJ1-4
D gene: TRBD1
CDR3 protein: CASSQDRQGVEKLFF
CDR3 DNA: TGTGCCAGCAGCCAAGATAGGCAGGGGGTCGAAAAACTGTTTTTT

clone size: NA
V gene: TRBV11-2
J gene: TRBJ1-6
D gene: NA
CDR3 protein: CASSLDPGGSSPLHF
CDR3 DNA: TGTGCCAGCAGCTTAGATCCCGGGGGGAGTTCACCCCTCCACTTT

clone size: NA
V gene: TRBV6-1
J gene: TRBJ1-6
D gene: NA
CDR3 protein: CASSETANSPLHF
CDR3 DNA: TGTGCCAGCAGTGAAACCGCAAATTCACCCCTCCACTTT

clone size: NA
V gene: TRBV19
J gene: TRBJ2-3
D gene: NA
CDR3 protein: CASTPGSTDTQYF
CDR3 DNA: TGTGCCAGCACCCCGGGTAGCACAGATACGCAGTATTTT

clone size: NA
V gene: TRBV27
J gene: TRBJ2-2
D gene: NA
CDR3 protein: CASSPRVTVSSGELFF
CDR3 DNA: TGTGCCAGCAGCCCTCGGGTTACGGTATCCTCCGGGGAGCTGTTTTTT

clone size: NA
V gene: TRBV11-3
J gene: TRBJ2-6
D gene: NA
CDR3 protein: CASSFNRGSGANVLTF
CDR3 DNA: TGTGCCAGCAGCTTTAATCGTGGCTCTGGGGCCAACGTCCTGACTTTC

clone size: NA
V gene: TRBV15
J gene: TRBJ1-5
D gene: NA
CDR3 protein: CAISRGFGNQPQHF
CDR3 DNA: TGTGCCATTTCAAGGGGATTTGGGAATCAGCCCCAGCATTTT

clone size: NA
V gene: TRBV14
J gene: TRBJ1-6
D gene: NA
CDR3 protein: CASSQDLGVRTPLHF
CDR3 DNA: TGTGCCAGCAGCCAAGATTTGGGGGTACGAACACCCCTCCACTTT

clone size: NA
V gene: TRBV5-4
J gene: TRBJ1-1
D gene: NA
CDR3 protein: CASSYQGAGEAFF
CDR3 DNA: TGTGCCAGCAGCTACCAGGGAGCCGGTGAAGCTTTCTTT

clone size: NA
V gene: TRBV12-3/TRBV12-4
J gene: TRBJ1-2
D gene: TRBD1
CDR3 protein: CASSLGQLYGYTF
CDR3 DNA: TGTGCCAGCAGTTTGGGACAGCTCTATGGCTACACCTTC

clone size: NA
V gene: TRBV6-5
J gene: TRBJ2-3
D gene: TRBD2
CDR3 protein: CASKVAGADTQYF
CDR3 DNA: TGTGCCAGCAAAGTAGCGGGAGCGGATACGCAGTATTTT

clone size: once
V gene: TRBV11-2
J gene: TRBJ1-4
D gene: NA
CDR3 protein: CASSTRQTTNEKLFF
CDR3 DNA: TGTGCCAGCAGCACCCGACAGACAACTAATGAAAAACTGTTTTTT

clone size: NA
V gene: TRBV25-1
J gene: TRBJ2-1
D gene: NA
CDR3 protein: CASSESVNEQFF
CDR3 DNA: TGTGCCAGCAGTGAATCCGTCAATGAGCAGTTCTTC

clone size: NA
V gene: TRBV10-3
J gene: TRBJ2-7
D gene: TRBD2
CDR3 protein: CAIGGGSAPYEQYF
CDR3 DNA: TGTGCCATCGGTGGCGGGAGTGCCCCCTACGAGCAGTACTTC

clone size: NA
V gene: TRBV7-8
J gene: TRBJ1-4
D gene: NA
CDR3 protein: CASSLSRRDDEKLFF
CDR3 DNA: TGTGCCAGCAGCTTATCCCGCAGGGATGATGAAAAACTGTTTTTT

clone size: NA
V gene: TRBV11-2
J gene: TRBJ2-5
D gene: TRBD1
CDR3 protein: CASSLVQGPQETQYF
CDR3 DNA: TGTGCCAGCAGCTTAGTACAGGGGCCGCAAGAGACCCAGTACTTC

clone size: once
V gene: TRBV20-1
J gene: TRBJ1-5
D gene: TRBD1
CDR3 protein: CSASVTGGSQPQHF
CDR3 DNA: TGCAGTGCTAGTGTTACAGGGGGCAGTCAGCCCCAGCATTTT

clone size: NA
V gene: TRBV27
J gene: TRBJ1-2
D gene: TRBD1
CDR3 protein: CASSLLTGVGGYTF
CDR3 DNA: TGTGCCAGCAGTTTACTCACAGGGGTTGGTGGCTACACCTTC

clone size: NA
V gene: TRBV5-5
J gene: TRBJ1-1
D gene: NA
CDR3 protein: CASSPDRQAFF
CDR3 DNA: TGTGCCAGCAGCCCAGACAGGCAAGCTTTCTTT

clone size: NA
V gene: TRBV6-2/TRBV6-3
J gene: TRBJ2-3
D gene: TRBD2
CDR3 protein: CASSYRGTSGIPPTDTQYF
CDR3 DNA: TGTGCCAGCAGTTACCGGGGGACTAGCGGGATCCCCCCCACAGATACGCAGTATTTT

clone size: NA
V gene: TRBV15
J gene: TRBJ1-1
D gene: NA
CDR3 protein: CATSRDRQEAFF
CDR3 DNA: TGTGCCACCAGCAGAGACAGGCAGGAAGCTTTCTTT

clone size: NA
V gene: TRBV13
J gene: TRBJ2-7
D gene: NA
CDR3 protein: CASSPDPLSSYEQYF
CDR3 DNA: TGTGCCAGCAGCCCGGACCCCTTGAGCTCCTACGAGCAGTACTTC

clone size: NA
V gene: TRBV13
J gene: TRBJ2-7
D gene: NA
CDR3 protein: CASSYEQGYEQYF
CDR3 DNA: TGTGCCAGCAGCTATGAACAGGGCTACGAGCAGTACTTC

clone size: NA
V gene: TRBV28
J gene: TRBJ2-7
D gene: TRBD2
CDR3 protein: CASFHRLGGRAGEQYF
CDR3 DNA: TGTGCCAGTTTCCATAGACTCGGGGGGAGGGCCGGCGAGCAGTACTTC

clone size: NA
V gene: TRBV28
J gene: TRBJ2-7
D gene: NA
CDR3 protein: CASSGDRGWSEQYF
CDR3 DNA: TGTGCCAGCAGTGGGGACCGGGGATGGTCCGAGCAGTACTTC

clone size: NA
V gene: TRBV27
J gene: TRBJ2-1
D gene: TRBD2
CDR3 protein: CASGLPGLVEGQFF
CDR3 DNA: TGTGCCAGCGGCCTCCCGGGACTAGTGGAGGGACAGTTCTTC

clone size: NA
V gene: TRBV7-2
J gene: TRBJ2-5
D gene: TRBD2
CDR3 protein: CASSLGLAVQETQYF
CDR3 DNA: TGTGCCAGCAGCTTGGGACTAGCGGTTCAAGAGACCCAGTACTTC

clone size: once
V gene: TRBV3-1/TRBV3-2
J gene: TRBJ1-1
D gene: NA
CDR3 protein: CASSLGSWGSGATEAFF
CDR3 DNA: TGTGCCAGCAGCTTGGGGTCTTGGGGGTCGGGGGCGACTGAAGCTTTCTTT

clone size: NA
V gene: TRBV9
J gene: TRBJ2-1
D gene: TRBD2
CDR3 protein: CASSRTSGNGGEQFF
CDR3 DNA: TGTGCCAGCAGCCGGACTAGCGGGAACGGTGGTGAGCAGTTCTTC

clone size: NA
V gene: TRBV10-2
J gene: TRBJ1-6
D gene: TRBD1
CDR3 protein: CASSSGGNSPLHF
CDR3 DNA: TGCGCCAGCAGTTCAGGGGGAAATTCACCCCTCCACTTT